The rows below give T cell receptor beta chains drawn from one sample of a study of blood T cell repertoires in COVID-19. Produced via immunoSEQ multiplex PCR; TCRdb's table is partial and in-frame only. Of 200,000 to 250,000 clones listed, 92% are singletons. The sequenced material came from peripheral blood. Receptors were obtained from a man under 40 with acute or convalescent COVID-19. CDR3s include the opening cysteine and the closing phenylalanine or tryptophan. The order of the fields is CDR3 DNA, CDR3 protein, clone size, V gene, J gene, D gene. D genes are given only for firm matches. A clone size is listed for some rows: how often the clone was seen (once, few, many), or a class if it is expanded.

cdr3_nt: TGTGCCAGCAGTTTACAGGGGGCTTTAGGCTCCTATAATTCACCCCTCCACTTT
cdr3_aa: CASSLQGALGSYNSPLHF
clone_size: NA
v_call: TRBV28
j_call: TRBJ1-6
d_call: TRBD1

cdr3_nt: TGTGCCAGCAGCTTAATGCGGGAGGGGAGCTCCTACAATGAGCAGTTCTTC
cdr3_aa: CASSLMREGSSYNEQFF
clone_size: NA
v_call: TRBV7-9
j_call: TRBJ2-1
d_call: TRBD2

cdr3_nt: TGTGCCAGCTCCCGGGGTGACTATGGCTACACCTTC
cdr3_aa: CASSRGDYGYTF
clone_size: NA
v_call: TRBV9
j_call: TRBJ1-2
d_call: NA

cdr3_nt: TGTGCCAGCAGTTTTTCGTATGGGGGGACAGATACGCAGTATTTT
cdr3_aa: CASSFSYGGTDTQYF
clone_size: NA
v_call: TRBV6-5
j_call: TRBJ2-3
d_call: NA

cdr3_nt: TGTGCCAGCAGTACTTACCGGGACAGGATGACAGCTTTCTTT
cdr3_aa: CASSTYRDRMTAFF
clone_size: NA
v_call: TRBV28
j_call: TRBJ1-1
d_call: TRBD1

cdr3_nt: TGTGCCAGCAGCCAAGACAGTTACCCTAGCAATCAGCCCCAGCATTTT
cdr3_aa: CASSQDSYPSNQPQHF
clone_size: NA
v_call: TRBV4-2
j_call: TRBJ1-5
d_call: NA

cdr3_nt: TGTGCCAGCAGATCGGGGCGGACAGCAAATACAGATACGCAGTATTTT
cdr3_aa: CASRSGRTANTDTQYF
clone_size: NA
v_call: TRBV28
j_call: TRBJ2-3
d_call: NA

cdr3_nt: TGTGCCTGGAGTGGGGGGGACTTTCAAGGCTACACCTTC
cdr3_aa: CAWSGGDFQGYTF
clone_size: NA
v_call: TRBV30
j_call: TRBJ1-2
d_call: NA

cdr3_nt: TGCGCCAGCAGCCAAAATTCGGTAACTGAAGCTTTCTTT
cdr3_aa: CASSQNSVTEAFF
clone_size: NA
v_call: TRBV4-1
j_call: TRBJ1-1
d_call: NA

cdr3_nt: TGTGCCAGCAGCCAAGCGGGTGTGAGATACGAGCAGTACTTC
cdr3_aa: CASSQAGVRYEQYF
clone_size: once
v_call: TRBV14
j_call: TRBJ2-7
d_call: NA

cdr3_nt: TGTGCCAGCAGCGCGTATACAGGTTTGACCGGGGAGCTGTTTTTT
cdr3_aa: CASSAYTGLTGELFF
clone_size: NA
v_call: TRBV9
j_call: TRBJ2-2
d_call: NA

cdr3_nt: TGTGCCAGCCGCGCGGCCAGATTTTATGAAAAACTGTTTTTT
cdr3_aa: CASRAARFYEKLFF
clone_size: NA
v_call: TRBV28
j_call: TRBJ1-4
d_call: NA

cdr3_nt: TGTGCCAGCAGCTTACCCGGGACAGCCTCTAATGAGCAGTTCTTC
cdr3_aa: CASSLPGTASNEQFF
clone_size: NA
v_call: TRBV5-6
j_call: TRBJ2-1
d_call: TRBD1

cdr3_nt: TGTGCCAGCAGTTTATCGGTGACACAGGGCTCTGGAAACACCATATATTTT
cdr3_aa: CASSLSVTQGSGNTIYF
clone_size: NA
v_call: TRBV27
j_call: TRBJ1-3
d_call: NA

cdr3_nt: TGTGCCAGCAGGCCCCTAGCGGGGGGGCCAGATACGCAGTATTTT
cdr3_aa: CASRPLAGGPDTQYF
clone_size: NA
v_call: TRBV4-2
j_call: TRBJ2-3
d_call: TRBD2

cdr3_nt: TGTGCCAGCAGTGAATCTGTTGCGGGTGCTAACTATGGCTACACCTTC
cdr3_aa: CASSESVAGANYGYTF
clone_size: NA
v_call: TRBV6-1
j_call: TRBJ1-2
d_call: NA

cdr3_nt: TGCGCCAGCAGCCAAGATCGCATTGGGGCTCTCGAGCAGTACTTC
cdr3_aa: CASSQDRIGALEQYF
clone_size: NA
v_call: TRBV4-1
j_call: TRBJ2-7
d_call: NA

cdr3_nt: TGTGCCAGCAGCACTCAGGGGATCGTAAGCATTCAGTACTTC
cdr3_aa: CASSTQGIVSIQYF
clone_size: NA
v_call: TRBV11-2
j_call: TRBJ2-4
d_call: NA

cdr3_nt: TGCGCCAGCAGCTACGCGGGGGCCGGGGATGAGCAGTTCTTC
cdr3_aa: CASSYAGAGDEQFF
clone_size: NA
v_call: TRBV5-1
j_call: TRBJ2-1
d_call: NA

cdr3_nt: TGTGCCAGCAGCTCAGCGAGGATGGCGGCGCGGGAGGAGCAGTTCTTC
cdr3_aa: CASSSARMAAREEQFF
clone_size: NA
v_call: TRBV28
j_call: TRBJ2-1
d_call: TRBD2

cdr3_nt: TGTGCCTGGATCAGGGGGTACCCTGGAAACACCATATATTTT
cdr3_aa: CAWIRGYPGNTIYF
clone_size: NA
v_call: TRBV30
j_call: TRBJ1-3
d_call: TRBD1

cdr3_nt: TGTGCCAGCAGTTACTCAATTAGCGGGAGTCGAACCTACAATGAGCAGTTCTTC
cdr3_aa: CASSYSISGSRTYNEQFF
clone_size: NA
v_call: TRBV6-2/TRBV6-3
j_call: TRBJ2-1
d_call: TRBD2

cdr3_nt: TGTGCCAGTAGTATAGGAGAAGGGACTAGCACAGATACGCAGTATTTT
cdr3_aa: CASSIGEGTSTDTQYF
clone_size: NA
v_call: TRBV19
j_call: TRBJ2-3
d_call: NA

cdr3_nt: TGTGCCAGCAGCTTGGTCGTTAGCGGGGGGTTTCAAGAGACCCAGTACTTC
cdr3_aa: CASSLVVSGGFQETQYF
clone_size: NA
v_call: TRBV5-8
j_call: TRBJ2-5
d_call: TRBD2

cdr3_nt: TGTGCTAGTGGTTTGAATACTCTCTCACCCCTCCACTTT
cdr3_aa: CASGLNTLSPLHF
clone_size: NA
v_call: TRBV12-5
j_call: TRBJ1-6
d_call: NA

cdr3_nt: TGTGCCAGCAGTTACACATCCCGGACAGGGGACGGCTACACCTTC
cdr3_aa: CASSYTSRTGDGYTF
clone_size: NA
v_call: TRBV6-5
j_call: TRBJ1-2
d_call: TRBD1

cdr3_nt: TGTGCCAGTAGTATAGCTCGGGGGAGTGGCAATCAGCCCCAGCATTTT
cdr3_aa: CASSIARGSGNQPQHF
clone_size: NA
v_call: TRBV19
j_call: TRBJ1-5
d_call: NA

cdr3_nt: TGTGCCTCCCAAACTAGCACAGATACGCAGTATTTT
cdr3_aa: CASQTSTDTQYF
clone_size: NA
v_call: TRBV25-1
j_call: TRBJ2-3
d_call: NA

cdr3_nt: TGTGCCAGCAGTTACAACCTAGCGGGGATCTACGAGCAGTACTTC
cdr3_aa: CASSYNLAGIYEQYF
clone_size: NA
v_call: TRBV6-6
j_call: TRBJ2-7
d_call: TRBD2

cdr3_nt: TGTGCCAGCAGTTGGTATGGCAGGGGGAATAGCAATCAGCCCCAGCATTTT
cdr3_aa: CASSWYGRGNSNQPQHF
clone_size: NA
v_call: TRBV28
j_call: TRBJ1-5
d_call: TRBD1

cdr3_nt: TGTGCCAGCAGCAAACAGACATCCGAGCAGTTCTTC
cdr3_aa: CASSKQTSEQFF
clone_size: NA
v_call: TRBV28
j_call: TRBJ2-1
d_call: NA

cdr3_nt: TGTGCCAGCAGCCAAAGACTAGTAGGAAGCACAGATACGCAGTATTTT
cdr3_aa: CASSQRLVGSTDTQYF
clone_size: NA
v_call: TRBV3-1/TRBV3-2
j_call: TRBJ2-3
d_call: NA

cdr3_nt: TGTGCCAGCAGCACAGGAAGTGAAATCTACGAGCAGTACTTC
cdr3_aa: CASSTGSEIYEQYF
clone_size: NA
v_call: TRBV7-9
j_call: TRBJ2-7
d_call: NA

cdr3_nt: TGCGCCAGCAGCTTGGAGAGACAGGGATCCAACGAGCAGTACTTC
cdr3_aa: CASSLERQGSNEQYF
clone_size: NA
v_call: TRBV5-1
j_call: TRBJ2-7
d_call: TRBD1

cdr3_nt: TGTGCCAGCAGTCCCCCAGCAGGGGCGAGGGACTATGGCTACACCTTC
cdr3_aa: CASSPPAGARDYGYTF
clone_size: NA
v_call: TRBV28
j_call: TRBJ1-2
d_call: NA

cdr3_nt: TGTGCCACCCGGGCGGGGGGGGCTATGGGTACTGAAGCTTTCTTT
cdr3_aa: CATRAGGAMGTEAFF
clone_size: NA
v_call: TRBV27
j_call: TRBJ1-1
d_call: NA

cdr3_nt: TGTGCCAGCAGTTCTGCGAGGTCCGAGCAGTACTTC
cdr3_aa: CASSSARSEQYF
clone_size: NA
v_call: TRBV7-2
j_call: TRBJ2-7
d_call: NA

cdr3_nt: TGTGCCAGCAGCTCCGGACGGGGGTATGGCTACGAGCAGTACTTC
cdr3_aa: CASSSGRGYGYEQYF
clone_size: NA
v_call: TRBV7-2
j_call: TRBJ2-7
d_call: NA

cdr3_nt: TGTGCCAGCAGCCAACAGGCAGATACGCAGTATTTT
cdr3_aa: CASSQQADTQYF
clone_size: few
v_call: TRBV3-1/TRBV3-2
j_call: TRBJ2-3
d_call: NA

cdr3_nt: TGTGCCAGCAGCCCTTGGACAGGGGGCATCACTGAAGCTTTCTTT
cdr3_aa: CASSPWTGGITEAFF
clone_size: NA
v_call: TRBV9
j_call: TRBJ1-1
d_call: TRBD1

cdr3_nt: TGTGCTAGTGGTTTACCCGAGCGGGACACTGACACCGGGGAGCTGTTTTTT
cdr3_aa: CASGLPERDTDTGELFF
clone_size: NA
v_call: TRBV12-5
j_call: TRBJ2-2
d_call: NA

cdr3_nt: TGTGCCACCGACTGGGCAGATACGCAGTATTTT
cdr3_aa: CATDWADTQYF
clone_size: NA
v_call: TRBV7-9
j_call: TRBJ2-3
d_call: NA

cdr3_nt: TGTGCCAGTAGGTCTGAGGGCGGCTTGAGTAGCGGCTACACCTTC
cdr3_aa: CASRSEGGLSSGYTF
clone_size: NA
v_call: TRBV19
j_call: TRBJ1-2
d_call: NA

cdr3_nt: TGTGCCAGCAGACAGACAGGGGGCTGGGCTGAGCAGTTCTTC
cdr3_aa: CASRQTGGWAEQFF
clone_size: NA
v_call: TRBV2
j_call: TRBJ2-1
d_call: TRBD1

cdr3_nt: TGTGCCAGCAGCCCTCCACCGGGGGGGCTCGGGGCCAACGTCCTGACTTTC
cdr3_aa: CASSPPPGGLGANVLTF
clone_size: few
v_call: TRBV5-4
j_call: TRBJ2-6
d_call: TRBD2

cdr3_nt: TGTGCCAGCAGCGCCACACTAGCCGACTCCTACAATGAGCAGTTCTTC
cdr3_aa: CASSATLADSYNEQFF
clone_size: NA
v_call: TRBV7-8
j_call: TRBJ2-1
d_call: NA

cdr3_nt: TGTGCCAGCAGTCCTCGTCGGGATTCTTCACTCAGCTCCTATAATTCACCCCTCCACTTT
cdr3_aa: CASSPRRDSSLSSYNSPLHF
clone_size: NA
v_call: TRBV27
j_call: TRBJ1-6
d_call: NA

cdr3_nt: TGTGCCAGCAGTAATTCAGGGCTCCCCCTTGGAAATTCACCCCTCCACTTT
cdr3_aa: CASSNSGLPLGNSPLHF
clone_size: NA
v_call: TRBV27
j_call: TRBJ1-6
d_call: NA

cdr3_nt: TGTGCCAGCAGTTTATCGCCGGGACTAGCGGGGAACCCTAATGAGCAGTTCTTC
cdr3_aa: CASSLSPGLAGNPNEQFF
clone_size: NA
v_call: TRBV6-2/TRBV6-3
j_call: TRBJ2-1
d_call: TRBD2

cdr3_nt: TGCGCCAGCAGCTTGGGGCAGGGGAACAATTCGCCCCTCCACTTT
cdr3_aa: CASSLGQGNNSPLHF
clone_size: NA
v_call: TRBV5-1
j_call: TRBJ1-6
d_call: NA

cdr3_nt: TGTGCCAGCAGCCAAGCGGGGGGGAAGGGCACTGAAGCTTTCTTT
cdr3_aa: CASSQAGGKGTEAFF
clone_size: NA
v_call: TRBV4-2
j_call: TRBJ1-1
d_call: NA

cdr3_nt: TGTGCCAGCAGTTCTGCGGGGACTAATGAAAAACTGTTTTTT
cdr3_aa: CASSSAGTNEKLFF
clone_size: NA
v_call: TRBV27
j_call: TRBJ1-4
d_call: NA

cdr3_nt: TGTGCCAGCAGTCGGACAGGGACCGGGGAGCTGTTTTTT
cdr3_aa: CASSRTGTGELFF
clone_size: few
v_call: TRBV6-5
j_call: TRBJ2-2
d_call: TRBD1

cdr3_nt: TGTGCCAGCAGCTTTGGGGGCCTGAGCTCTGGAAACACCATATATTTT
cdr3_aa: CASSFGGLSSGNTIYF
clone_size: NA
v_call: TRBV5-6
j_call: TRBJ1-3
d_call: NA

cdr3_nt: TGTGCCAGTAGTATGCGGGGAGCCCCCGGCATTCAGTACTTC
cdr3_aa: CASSMRGAPGIQYF
clone_size: NA
v_call: TRBV19
j_call: TRBJ2-4
d_call: NA

cdr3_nt: TGTGCCAGCAACCGGGGGACTATCGGAGAGACCCAGTACTTC
cdr3_aa: CASNRGTIGETQYF
clone_size: NA
v_call: TRBV3-1/TRBV3-2
j_call: TRBJ2-5
d_call: TRBD2

cdr3_nt: TGTGCCTGGAGTGTTGGGCCAGTTAATCAGCCCCAGCATTTT
cdr3_aa: CAWSVGPVNQPQHF
clone_size: NA
v_call: TRBV30
j_call: TRBJ1-5
d_call: NA

cdr3_nt: TGTGCCAGCAGCCGAATTGCGGGCGGGAATGAAAAACTGTTTTTT
cdr3_aa: CASSRIAGGNEKLFF
clone_size: NA
v_call: TRBV4-2
j_call: TRBJ1-4
d_call: NA

cdr3_nt: TGTGCCACCAGTGATCCCCGAACCGACAGGAGTGTTCGGTATGAGCAGTTCTTC
cdr3_aa: CATSDPRTDRSVRYEQFF
clone_size: NA
v_call: TRBV24-1
j_call: TRBJ2-1
d_call: NA